The TCR beta chain described here comes from a study of T cell responses to AZD1222 COVID-19 vaccine. Study-wide findings and caveats: The study found Spike-specific TCR breadth and depth rose after two AZD1222 doses. Clonal diversity may have been underestimated, and the donors were mostly white British, with more females than males.

About this clone: Its target is not known.

Per the germline V gene, CDR1 is SGHTA and CDR2 is FQGNSA. The V and J ends lost 5 bases and 0 bases, in that order; junction bases with no gene match: 4. The CDR3 contains 15 residues. Generated by immunoSEQ multiplex PCR, the TCRdb table keeps only in-frame clones and is missing some. The sample includes 100,000 to 110,000 clones, around nine tenths seen only once; the top ten take 1.5% to 2%. The chain employs TRBV7-2 and TRBJ1-5; 7 bases agree with TRBD1. This TCR derives from an adult in good health. Sequenced material: peripheral blood, taken on day 0 of AZD1222 vaccination. The CDR3 DNA is TGTGCCAGCAGCACACAGGGGAATAGCAATCAGCCCCAGCATTTT. It specifies CASSTQGNSNQPQHF.